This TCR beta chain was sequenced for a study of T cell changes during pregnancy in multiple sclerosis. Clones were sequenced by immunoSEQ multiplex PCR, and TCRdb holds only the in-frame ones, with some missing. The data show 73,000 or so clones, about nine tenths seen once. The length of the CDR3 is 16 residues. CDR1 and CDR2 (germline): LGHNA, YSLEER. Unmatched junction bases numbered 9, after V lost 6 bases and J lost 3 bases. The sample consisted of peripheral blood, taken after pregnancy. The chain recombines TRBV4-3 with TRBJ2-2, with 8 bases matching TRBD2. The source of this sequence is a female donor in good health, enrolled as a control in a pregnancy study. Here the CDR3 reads CASRGGAGGHTGELFF. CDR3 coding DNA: TGCGCCAGCAGGGGGGGGGCGGGGGGCCACACCGGGGAGCTGTTTTTT.